The table lists the clone carrying this T cell receptor (beta chain) with a few counts. Its antigen is not identified. MiXCR was run by TCRdb on the reads, yielding one entry per CDR3 protein. Here the sample spans approximately 910,000 distinct CDR3 sequences, around 29% being singletons. V shed 5 bases and J shed 2 bases, with 23 bases lying between them. The CDR3 spans 18 residues. Germline-derived CDR1 and CDR2 are SGHTA and FQGNSA. This record belongs to a study of T cell repertoires in cytomegalovirus infection. Study at large: CMV epitopes that were recently identified and HLA-C-restricted were used alongside well-studied HLA-B-restricted ones. Signatures in public TCR beta sequences pointed to both CMV infection and matching HLA type.

Study findings and constraints: Summed public TCR beta family frequency identified CMV carriers bearing the relevant HLA.

The clonotype originates from a human donor in good health (CMV status not recorded). Some clones in this sample may be carry-over from other donors' samples. The sample consisted of cultured CD8+ T cells from PBMCs, taken from culture after CMV antigen stimulation. This sequence joins TRBV7-2 and TRBJ2-3; D is perhaps TRBD2 (6 bases). Here the CDR3 DNA reads TGTGCCAGCAGCCCTATAGTGGGTAGCGGCCTGTTCACAGATACGCAGTATTTT. Its translation: CASSPIVGSGLFTDTQYF.